These T cell receptor beta chains were read from a single sample in a study of shared clonotypes between healthy human individuals. Profiled with immunoSEQ multiplex PCR; TCRdb holds only in-frame clones, not every one. Among 2 million to 3 million clones listed, 93% were seen once. Sequencing used naive CD4+ T cells from PBMCs. Receptors were obtained from a man younger than 35 in good health. Some clones in this sample may be carry-over from other donors' samples. Both conserved end residues are part of each CDR3. Fields, in order: J gene, D gene, V gene, CDR3 length, clone size, CDR3 DNA, CDR3 protein. The D gene is left open where the match is weak. Clone size is shown for a subset of rows, as once, few, many or a class of expanded clone.

TRBJ2-4 . TRBV7-8 15 . TGTGCCAGCAGCCCACCGCGGCGGGACGGGCCCATTCAGTACTTC CASSPPRRDGPIQYF
TRBJ2-2 TRBD2 TRBV7-2 16 . TGTGCCAGCAGCACTCAGGGACTATCAAACACCGGGGAGCTGTTTTTT CASSTQGLSNTGELFF
TRBJ1-5 . TRBV6-6 16 . TGTGCCAGCAATCTCCTCGGGACATCAAACAATCAGCCCCAGCATTTT CASNLLGTSNNQPQHF
TRBJ2-1 TRBD2 TRBV7-2 16 . TGTGCCAGCAGCCCGGCTGGTAGCGGGAGGGCCGGTGAGCAGTTCTTC CASSPAGSGRAGEQFF
TRBJ2-1 TRBD2 TRBV11-2 15 . TGTGCCAGCAGCCGGACTAGCGGGAGTGTCAATGAGCAGTTCTTC CASSRTSGSVNEQFF
TRBJ2-3 . TRBV6-5 12 . TGTGCCAGCAGTTTGAGGCTGGGTACGCAGTATTTT CASSLRLGTQYF
TRBJ2-7 . TRBV5-1 14 . TGCGCCAGCAGTCGCGATGGTGCGTCCTACGAGCAGTACTTC CASSRDGASYEQYF
TRBJ2-7 TRBD1 TRBV6-1 13 once TGTGCCAGCAGGCAGGGACAGATCTACGAGCAGTACTTC CASRQGQIYEQYF
TRBJ1-2 . TRBV7-3 13 . TGTGCCAGCAGCTTAAGCGGAAGAGATGGCTACACCTTC CASSLSGRDGYTF
TRBJ1-2 TRBD1 TRBV5-1 16 . TGCGCCAGCAGCTCCGGGACAGGGGATACTGGCTATGGCTACACCTTC CASSSGTGDTGYGYTF
TRBJ2-3 TRBD2 TRBV4-2 16 . TGTGCCAGCAGCCCGAGCGGGAGAGGGGACACAGATACGCAGTATTTT CASSPSGRGDTDTQYF
TRBJ2-5 TRBD1 TRBV5-4 14 . TGTGCCAGCAGCTCGGGACAGGGGCAAGAGACCCAGTACTTC CASSSGQGQETQYF
TRBJ1-5 . TRBV30 14 few TGTGCCTGGAGTGTACTTCCGTGGGGTCAGCCCCAGCATTTT CAWSVLPWGQPQHF
TRBJ1-2 TRBD1 TRBV28 13 . TGTGCCATCTTCGGACAGGGCGGCTATGGCTACACCTTC CAIFGQGGYGYTF
TRBJ2-2 TRBD2 TRBV6-6 14 . TGTGCCAGCAGCGGCGGGGGGCGCACCGGGGAGCTGTTTTTT CASSGGGRTGELFF
TRBJ2-3 TRBD1 TRBV7-9 18 . TGTGCCAGCAGCAAGAATCCGGGACAGGGGTCCAAGAAGAACACGCAGTATTTT CASSKNPGQGSKKNTQYF
TRBJ1-2 . TRBV11-2 14 . TGTGCCAGCAGCCCAAGCGTGGTTAACTATGGCTACACCTTC CASSPSVVNYGYTF
TRBJ1-3 TRBD1 TRBV5-1 14 . TGCGCCAGCAGCGGGACAGGGTTTGGAAACACCATATATTTT CASSGTGFGNTIYF
TRBJ2-3 . TRBV4-3 14 . TGCGCCAGCAGCCAAGACCCGGCGCAGGATACGCAGTATTTT CASSQDPAQDTQYF
TRBJ2-2 TRBD2 TRBV7-2 15 once TGTGCCAGCAGCTTATGGCGGGAGGAATCCGGGGAGCTGTTTTTT CASSLWREESGELFF
TRBJ2-7 TRBD1 TRBV29-1 13 . TGCAGCGTGGGGACAGGGGGGTCCTACGAGCAGTACTTC CSVGTGGSYEQYF
TRBJ1-1 TRBD1 TRBV30 12 . TGTGCCTGGACTAGGACAGGTACTGAAGCTTTCTTT CAWTRTGTEAFF
TRBJ2-5 TRBD2 TRBV11-2 13 . TGTGCCAGCTCCAGCGGCGGGGGGGAGACCCAGTACTTC CASSSGGGETQYF
TRBJ1-2 . TRBV7-9 14 . TGTGCCAGCAGCTCCGAGACAGCGGCCTATGGCTACACCTTC CASSSETAAYGYTF
TRBJ2-7 TRBD1 TRBV9 16 . TGTGCCAGCAGCGTAGAGGGGGCGGTCAGGGGCAACGAGCAGTACTTC CASSVEGAVRGNEQYF
TRBJ2-3 . TRBV9 14 . TGTGCCAGCAGCCGCAAATGGGCGGAAGATACGCAGTATTTT CASSRKWAEDTQYF
TRBJ2-6 . TRBV7-2 17 . TGTGCCAGCAGCTTCTGGGCGGCGACCCCTGGGGCCAACGTCCTGACTTTC CASSFWAATPGANVLTF
TRBJ1-5 TRBD1 TRBV4-2 18 . TGTGCCAGCAGCCAACTAATATATCCCGGACAGGGGGATCAGCCCCAGCATTTT CASSQLIYPGQGDQPQHF
TRBJ2-7 . TRBV7-4 16 . TGTGCCAGCAGAGCCCCCCCCTGTTACTGCTCCTACGAGCAGTACTTC CASRAPPCYCSYEQYF
TRBJ1-1 . TRBV30 16 few TGTGCCTGGAGTCCCCTCCCGAAGGCCTGGAACACTGAAGCTTTCTTT CAWSPLPKAWNTEAFF
TRBJ1-5 . TRBV9 13 . TGTGCCAGCAGCGCCGATCCTGACCTGCCGCAGCATTTT CASSADPDLPQHF
TRBJ2-7 . TRBV2 15 . TGTGCCAGCAGTGGGGGCGGATCTGCCTCCTACGAGCAGTACTTC CASSGGGSASYEQYF
TRBJ2-1 . TRBV6-5 14 . TGTGCCAGCAGTTATTCCGGCACTCAGAATGAGCAGTTCTTC CASSYSGTQNEQFF
TRBJ2-5 TRBD1 TRBV6-6 13 . TGTGCCAGCAGGGACAGGTTGGAGGAGACCCAGTACTTC CASRDRLEETQYF
TRBJ2-7 TRBD1 TRBV4-3 17 . TGCGCCAGCAGCCATGCTGGACAGGGGGTTCCGTATCCCCGTAAGTACTTC CASSHAGQGVPYPRKYF
TRBJ2-5 TRBD2 TRBV6-1 15 . TGTGCCAGCAGTGGGGCTCTAGCGGGAGGTGAGACCCAGTACTTC CASSGALAGGETQYF
TRBJ2-7 . TRBV5-8 15 once TGTGCCAGCAGCCTTGGGCCGAGCGCAACCTACGAGCAGTACTTC CASSLGPSATYEQYF
TRBJ2-2 TRBD2 TRBV7-3 16 . TGTGCCAGCAGCTCCACTAGCGCCGCGAACACCGGGGAGCTGTTTTTT CASSSTSAANTGELFF
TRBJ1-4 . TRBV9 14 . TGTGCCAGCAGCGTCTATGCAACTAATGAAAAACTGTTTTTT CASSVYATNEKLFF
TRBJ2-3 . TRBV21-1 16 . TGTGCCAGCAGTCAAACCGGGACAGGGAGATCCGATACGCAGTATTTT CASSQTGTGRSDTQYF
TRBJ1-2 . TRBV7-9 16 . TGTGCCAGCAGCTTAGAGCGGGACCCCACCCGCTATGGCTACACCTTC CASSLERDPTRYGYTF
TRBJ2-7 TRBD2 TRBV7-8 16 . TGTGCCAGCAGCTCCACAGGTGGACTAGTGTCCTACGAGCAGTACTTC CASSSTGGLVSYEQYF
TRBJ2-3 . TRBV28 12 . TGTGCCAGCAAGGGGGGCCTGGAAGCGCAGTATTTT CASKGGLEAQYF
TRBJ2-2 TRBD1 TRBV28 16 . TGTGCCAGCAGACCCGGGACAGGGAAGAACACCGGGGAGCTGTTTTTT CASRPGTGKNTGELFF
TRBJ2-7 . TRBV6-1 15 . TGTGCCAGCAGTCCCCAACGGACAGCTGGGAGCGAGCAGTACTTC CASSPQRTAGSEQYF
TRBJ1-1 TRBD1 TRBV19 16 . TGTGCCAGTCAAAACATACAGGGGCTCTTGGGCACTGAAGCTTTCTTT CASQNIQGLLGTEAFF
TRBJ2-1 TRBD2 TRBV7-2 16 . TGTGCCAGCAGTCAATACGGGACTAGCGTAAACAATGAGCAGTTCTTC CASSQYGTSVNNEQFF
TRBJ2-7 TRBD1 TRBV5-1 15 . TGCGCCAGCAGCAGGACCGGGACAGGGGACTACGAGCAGTACTTC CASSRTGTGDYEQYF
TRBJ2-5 . TRBV29-1 13 . TGCAGCGTAACCAACAGGGACCAAGAGACCCAGTACTTC CSVTNRDQETQYF
TRBJ2-7 . TRBV19 13 . TGTGCCAGTAGTTTGGGCGGAGCAGCGGAGCAGTACTTC CASSLGGAAEQYF
TRBJ2-7 TRBD2 TRBV7-9 17 . TGTGCCAGCAGCGAAGGCAGGTGGGGCGGGAGTCCCAACGAGCAGTACTTC CASSEGRWGGSPNEQYF
TRBJ2-5 . TRBV7-8 13 . TGTGCCAGCAGCTTAGCGACGGGGGAGACCCAGTACTTC CASSLATGETQYF
TRBJ2-7 . TRBV5-1 15 once TGCGCCAGCAGCTTGATCGGGGGCTCGTTGCTGGAGCAGTACTTC CASSLIGGSLLEQYF
TRBJ1-6 . TRBV6-1 13 . TGTGCCAGCCGACAGAGCTATAATTCACCCCTCCACTTT CASRQSYNSPLHF
TRBJ2-1 TRBD1 TRBV7-2 19 . TGTGCCAGCAGCGCCACAGGGGGCGCTTGGCGCCTCTCCTACAATGAGCAGTTCTTC CASSATGGAWRLSYNEQFF
TRBJ1-1 . TRBV5-6 13 . TGTGCCAGCAGCTTGCCCTGGGGCACTGAAGCTTTCTTT CASSLPWGTEAFF
TRBJ1-3 . TRBV2 15 . TGTGCCAGCAGTGGCTCATCGGGTTATGGAAACACCATATATTTT CASSGSSGYGNTIYF
TRBJ2-7 . TRBV18 14 . TGTGCCAGCTCACCGGGGGCCGCCCAAGGCGAGCAGTACTTC CASSPGAAQGEQYF
TRBJ2-3 TRBD1 TRBV19 15 . TGTGCCAGTAGTAGCCCTCCGACAGGGACAGATACGCAGTATTTT CASSSPPTGTDTQYF
TRBJ1-5 TRBD1 TRBV5-1 16 . TGCGCCAGCAGCTTGGCCGGGACAGGGGGCAATCAGCCCCAGCATTTT CASSLAGTGGNQPQHF